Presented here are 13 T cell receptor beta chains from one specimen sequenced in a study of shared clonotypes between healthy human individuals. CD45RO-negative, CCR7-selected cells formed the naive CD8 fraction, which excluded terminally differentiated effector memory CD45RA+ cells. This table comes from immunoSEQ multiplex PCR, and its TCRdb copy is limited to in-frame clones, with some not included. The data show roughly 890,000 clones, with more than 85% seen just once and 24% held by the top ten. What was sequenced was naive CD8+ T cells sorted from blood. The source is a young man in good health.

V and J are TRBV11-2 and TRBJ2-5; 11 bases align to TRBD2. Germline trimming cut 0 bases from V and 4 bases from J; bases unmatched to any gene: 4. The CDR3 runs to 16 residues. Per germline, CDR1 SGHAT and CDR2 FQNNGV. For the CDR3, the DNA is TGTGCCAGCAGCTTAGACCTAGCGGGAGGTGTAGAGACCCAGTACTTC. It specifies CASSLDLAGGVETQYF.

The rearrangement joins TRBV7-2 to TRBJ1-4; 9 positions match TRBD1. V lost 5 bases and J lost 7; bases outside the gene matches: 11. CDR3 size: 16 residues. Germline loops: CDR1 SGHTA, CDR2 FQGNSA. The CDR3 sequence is CASSHPTGGLSEKLFF. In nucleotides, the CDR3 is TGTGCCAGCAGCCATCCTACAGGGGGCTTGTCTGAAAAACTGTTTTTT.

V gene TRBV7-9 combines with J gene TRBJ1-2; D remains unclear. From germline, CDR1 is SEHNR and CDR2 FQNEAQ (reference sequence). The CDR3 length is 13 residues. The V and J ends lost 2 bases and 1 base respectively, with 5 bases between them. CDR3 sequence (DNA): TGTGCCAGCAGCTTATGGGGTAACTATGGCTACACCTTC. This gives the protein CASSLWGNYGYTF.

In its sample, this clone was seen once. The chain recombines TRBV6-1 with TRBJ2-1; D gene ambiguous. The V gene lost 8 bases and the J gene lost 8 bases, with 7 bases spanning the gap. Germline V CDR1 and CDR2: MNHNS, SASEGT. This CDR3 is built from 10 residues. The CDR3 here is CASPWDEQFF. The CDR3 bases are TGTGCCAGCCCCTGGGATGAGCAGTTCTTC.

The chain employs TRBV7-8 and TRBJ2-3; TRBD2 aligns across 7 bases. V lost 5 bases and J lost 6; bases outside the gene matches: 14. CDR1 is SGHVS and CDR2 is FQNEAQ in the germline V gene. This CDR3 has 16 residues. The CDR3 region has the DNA TGTGCCAGCAGCGCCGGGCTCGGGACTACTGAGGATACGCAGTATTTT. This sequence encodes CASSAGLGTTEDTQYF.

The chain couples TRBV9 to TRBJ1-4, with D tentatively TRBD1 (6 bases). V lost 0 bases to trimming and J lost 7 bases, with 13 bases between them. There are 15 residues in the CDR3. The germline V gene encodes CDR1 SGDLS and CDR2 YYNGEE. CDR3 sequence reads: CASSVGSGVPEKLFF. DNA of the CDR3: TGTGCCAGCAGCGTAGGGTCAGGGGTCCCTGAAAAACTGTTTTTT.

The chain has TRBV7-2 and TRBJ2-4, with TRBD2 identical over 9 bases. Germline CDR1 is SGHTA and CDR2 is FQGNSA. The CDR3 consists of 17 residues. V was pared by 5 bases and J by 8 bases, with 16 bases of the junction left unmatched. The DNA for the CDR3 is TGTGCCAGCAGCCCATCCATAGCGGGAGAGGTGGAAGACATTCAGTACTTC. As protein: CASSPSIAGEVEDIQYF. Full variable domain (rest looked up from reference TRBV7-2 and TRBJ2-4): GAGVSQSPSNKVTEKGKDVELRCDPISGHTALYWYRQSLGQGLEFLIYFQGNSAPDKSGLPSDRFSAERTGGSVSTLTIQRTQQEDSAVYLCASSPSIAGEVEDIQYFGAGTRLSVL.

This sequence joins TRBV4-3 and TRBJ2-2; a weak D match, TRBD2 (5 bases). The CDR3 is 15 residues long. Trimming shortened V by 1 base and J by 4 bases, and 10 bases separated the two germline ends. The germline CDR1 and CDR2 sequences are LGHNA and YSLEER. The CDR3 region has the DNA TGCGCCAGCAGCCAAGGAGGGAGAGGCACCGGGGAGCTGTTTTTT. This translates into CASSQGGRGTGELFF.

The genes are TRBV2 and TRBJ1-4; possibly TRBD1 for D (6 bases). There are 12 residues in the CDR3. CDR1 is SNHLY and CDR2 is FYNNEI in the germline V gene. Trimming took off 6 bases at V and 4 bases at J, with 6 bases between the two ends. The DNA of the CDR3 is TGTGCCAGCAGGGACAGTAATGAAAAACTGTTTTTT. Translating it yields CASRDSNEKLFF.

CDR3 nucleotides: TGTGCCAGCAGCGCCTACAGGGGGGAGGCAGATACGCAGTATTTT. This encodes CASSAYRGEADTQYF. The chain has TRBV9 and TRBJ2-3, with 8 bases matching TRBD1. Unmatched junction bases numbered 7, after V lost 3 bases and J lost 4 bases. Germline lookup yields CDR1 SGDLS and CDR2 YYNGEE. This CDR3 has 15 residues.

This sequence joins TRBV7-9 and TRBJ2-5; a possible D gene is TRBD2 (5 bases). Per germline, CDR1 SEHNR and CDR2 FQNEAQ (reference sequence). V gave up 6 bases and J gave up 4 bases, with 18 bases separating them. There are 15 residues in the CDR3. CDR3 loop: CASSTSRESRETQYF. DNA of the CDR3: TGTGCCAGCAGTACTAGTAGGGAATCCCGAGAGACCCAGTACTTC.

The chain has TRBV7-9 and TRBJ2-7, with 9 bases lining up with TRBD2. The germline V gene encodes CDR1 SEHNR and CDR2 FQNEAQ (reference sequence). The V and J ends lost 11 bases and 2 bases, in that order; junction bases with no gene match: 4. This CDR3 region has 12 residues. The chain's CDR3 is CAVGGGAYEQYF. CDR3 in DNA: TGTGCCGTCGGCGGGGGGGCCTACGAGCAGTACTTC.

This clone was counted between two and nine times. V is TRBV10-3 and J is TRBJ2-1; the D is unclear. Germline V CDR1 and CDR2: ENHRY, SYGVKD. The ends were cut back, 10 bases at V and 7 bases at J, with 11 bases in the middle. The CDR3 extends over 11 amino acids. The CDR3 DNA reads TGTGCCACGCTTAGCAGGAATGAGCAGTTCTTC. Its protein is CATLSRNEQFF.